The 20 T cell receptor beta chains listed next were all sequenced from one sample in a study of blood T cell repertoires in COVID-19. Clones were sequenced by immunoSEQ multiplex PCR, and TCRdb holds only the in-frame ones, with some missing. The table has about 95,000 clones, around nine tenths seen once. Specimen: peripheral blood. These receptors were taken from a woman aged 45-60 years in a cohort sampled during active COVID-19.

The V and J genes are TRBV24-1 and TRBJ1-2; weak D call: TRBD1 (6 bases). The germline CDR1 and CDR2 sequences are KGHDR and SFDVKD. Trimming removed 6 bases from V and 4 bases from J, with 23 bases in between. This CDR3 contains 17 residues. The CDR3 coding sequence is TGTGCCACCAGTCCGGGCGGGGGAGGGGGAGCCTCCTATGGCTACACCTTC. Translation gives CATSPGGGGGASYGYTF.

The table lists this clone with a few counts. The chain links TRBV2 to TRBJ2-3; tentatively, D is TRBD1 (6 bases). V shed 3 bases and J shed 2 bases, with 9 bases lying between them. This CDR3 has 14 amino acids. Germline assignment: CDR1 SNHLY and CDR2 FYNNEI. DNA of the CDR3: TGTGCCAGCAGTGAGTGGGACAACACAGATACGCAGTATTTT. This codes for CASSEWDNTDTQYF.

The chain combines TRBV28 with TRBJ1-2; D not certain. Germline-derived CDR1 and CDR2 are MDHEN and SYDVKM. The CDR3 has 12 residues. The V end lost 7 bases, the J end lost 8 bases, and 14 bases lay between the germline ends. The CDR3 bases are TGTGCCAGCAATCTTGGCAGGAGGGGCTACACCTTC. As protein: CASNLGRRGYTF.

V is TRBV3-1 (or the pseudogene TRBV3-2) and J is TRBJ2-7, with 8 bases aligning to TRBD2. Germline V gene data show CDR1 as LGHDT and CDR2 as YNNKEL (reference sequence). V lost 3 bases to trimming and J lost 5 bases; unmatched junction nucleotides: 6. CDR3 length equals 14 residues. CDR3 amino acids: CASSQISGVNEQYF. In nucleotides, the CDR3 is TGTGCCAGCAGCCAGATTAGCGGGGTGAACGAGCAGTACTTC.

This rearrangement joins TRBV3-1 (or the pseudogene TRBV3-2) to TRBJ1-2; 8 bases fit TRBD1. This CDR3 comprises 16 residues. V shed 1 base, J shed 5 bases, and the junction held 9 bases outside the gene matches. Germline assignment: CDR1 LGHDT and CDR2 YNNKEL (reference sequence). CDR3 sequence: CASSQGYGTGQYGYTF. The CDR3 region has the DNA TGTGCCAGCAGCCAAGGATATGGGACAGGACAATATGGCTACACCTTC.

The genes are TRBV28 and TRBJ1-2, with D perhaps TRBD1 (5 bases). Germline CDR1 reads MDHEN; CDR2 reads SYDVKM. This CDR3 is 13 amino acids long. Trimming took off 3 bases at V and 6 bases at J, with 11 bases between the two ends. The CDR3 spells CASSFPGVDGYTF. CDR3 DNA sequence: TGTGCCAGCAGTTTCCCGGGGGTGGATGGCTACACCTTC.

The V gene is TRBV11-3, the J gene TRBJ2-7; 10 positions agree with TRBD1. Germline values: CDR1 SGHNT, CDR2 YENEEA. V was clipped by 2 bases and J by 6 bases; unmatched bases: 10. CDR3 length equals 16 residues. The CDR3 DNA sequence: TGTGCCAGCAGCTTATTCCCGGACAGGGGGAAACGCGAGCAGTACTTC. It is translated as CASSLFPDRGKREQYF.

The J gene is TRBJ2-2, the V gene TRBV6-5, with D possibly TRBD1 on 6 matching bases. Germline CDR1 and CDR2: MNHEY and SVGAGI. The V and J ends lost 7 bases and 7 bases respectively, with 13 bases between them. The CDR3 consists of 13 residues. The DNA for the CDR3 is TGTGCCAGCATGAGACAGGTTATCGGGGAGCTGTTTTTT. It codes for CASMRQVIGELFF.

The CDR3 sequence is CASTRLAGETQYF. The CDR3 DNA reads as TGTGCCAGCACTAGACTAGCGGGAGAGACCCAGTACTTC. This chain uses TRBV2 with TRBJ2-5, with TRBD2 matching 10 bases. Germline V gives CDR1 SNHLY, CDR2 FYNNEI. CDR3 size: 13 residues. Losses at the gene ends were 7 bases for V and 4 bases for J; bases not matched to a gene: 3.

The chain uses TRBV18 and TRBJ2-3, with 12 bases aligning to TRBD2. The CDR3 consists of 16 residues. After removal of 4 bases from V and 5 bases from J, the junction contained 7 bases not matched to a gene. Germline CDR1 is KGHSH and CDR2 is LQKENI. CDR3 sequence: CASSRRLAGDGDTQYF. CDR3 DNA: TGTGCCAGCTCACGCAGACTAGCGGGAGATGGAGATACGCAGTATTTT.

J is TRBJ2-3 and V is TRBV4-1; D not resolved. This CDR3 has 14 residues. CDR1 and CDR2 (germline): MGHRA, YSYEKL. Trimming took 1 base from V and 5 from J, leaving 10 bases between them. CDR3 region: CASSQVLAGDTQYF. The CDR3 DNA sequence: TGCGCCAGCAGCCAAGTACTCGCCGGAGATACGCAGTATTTT.

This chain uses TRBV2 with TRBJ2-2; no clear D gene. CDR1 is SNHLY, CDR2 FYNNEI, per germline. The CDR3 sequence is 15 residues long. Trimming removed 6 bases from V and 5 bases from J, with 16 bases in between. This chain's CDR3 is CASSPLPPGTGELFF. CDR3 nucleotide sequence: TGTGCCAGCAGCCCGCTGCCCCCCGGGACCGGGGAGCTGTTTTTT.

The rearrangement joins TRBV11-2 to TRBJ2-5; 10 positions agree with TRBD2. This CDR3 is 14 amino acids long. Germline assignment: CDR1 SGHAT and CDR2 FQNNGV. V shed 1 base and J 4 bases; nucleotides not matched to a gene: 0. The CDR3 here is CASSLGTSGETQYF. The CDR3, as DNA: TGTGCCAGCAGCTTAGGGACTAGCGGAGAGACCCAGTACTTC.

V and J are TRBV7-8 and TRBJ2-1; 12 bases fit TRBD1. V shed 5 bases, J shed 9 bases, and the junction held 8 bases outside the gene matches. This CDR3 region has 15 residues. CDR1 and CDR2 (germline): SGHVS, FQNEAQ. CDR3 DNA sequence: TGTGCCAGCAGCGGCCGGGACAGGGGGCGGTCTGAGCAGTTCTTC. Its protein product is CASSGRDRGRSEQFF.

DNA of the CDR3: TGTGCCAGCAGTGGGACTAGCGGGGAGACCCAGTACTTC. Amino acid sequence: CASSGTSGETQYF. The J gene is TRBJ2-5, the V gene TRBV2, with TRBD2 matching 11 bases. Trimming took 4 bases from V and 5 from J; bases not matched to a gene: 0. Germline CDR1 is SNHLY and CDR2 is FYNNEI. The CDR3 is made up of 13 amino acids.

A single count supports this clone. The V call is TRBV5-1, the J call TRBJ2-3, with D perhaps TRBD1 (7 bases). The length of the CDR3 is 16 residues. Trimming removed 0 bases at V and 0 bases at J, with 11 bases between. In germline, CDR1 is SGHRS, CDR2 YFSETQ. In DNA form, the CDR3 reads TGCGCCAGCAGCTTGGGGCAGGGGGGAAGCACAGATACGCAGTATTTT. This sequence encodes CASSLGQGGSTDTQYF. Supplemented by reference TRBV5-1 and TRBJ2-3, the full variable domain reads KAGVTQTPRYLIKTRGQQVTLSCSPISGHRSVSWYQQTPGQGLQFLFEYFSETQRNKGNFPGRFSGRQFSNSRSEMNVSTLELGDSALYLCASSLGQGGSTDTQYFGPGTRLTVL.

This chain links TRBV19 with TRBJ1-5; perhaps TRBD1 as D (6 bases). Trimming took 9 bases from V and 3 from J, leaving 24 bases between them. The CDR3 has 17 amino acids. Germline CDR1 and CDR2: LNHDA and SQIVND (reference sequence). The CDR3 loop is CARGRSGDNEDNQPQHF. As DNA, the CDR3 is TGTGCCAGGGGAAGGTCAGGGGATAATGAGGACAATCAGCCCCAGCATTTT.

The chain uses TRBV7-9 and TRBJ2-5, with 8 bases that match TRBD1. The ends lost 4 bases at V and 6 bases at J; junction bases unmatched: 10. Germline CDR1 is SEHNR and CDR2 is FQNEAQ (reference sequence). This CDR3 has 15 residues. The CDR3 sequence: CASSSDRGRGKTQYF. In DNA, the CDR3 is TGTGCCAGCAGCTCTGACAGGGGCAGGGGAAAGACCCAGTACTTC.

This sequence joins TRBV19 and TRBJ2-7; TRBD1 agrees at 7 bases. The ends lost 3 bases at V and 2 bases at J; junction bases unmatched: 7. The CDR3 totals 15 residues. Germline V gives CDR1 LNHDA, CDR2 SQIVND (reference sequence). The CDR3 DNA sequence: TGTGCCAGTAGTATCAACAGGGGTCAAACCTACGAGCAGTACTTC. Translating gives CASSINRGQTYEQYF.

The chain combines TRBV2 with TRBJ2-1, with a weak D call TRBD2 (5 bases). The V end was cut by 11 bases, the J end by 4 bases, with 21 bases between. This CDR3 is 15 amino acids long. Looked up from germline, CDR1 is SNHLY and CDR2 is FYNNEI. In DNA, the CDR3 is TGTGCCTCCCAGGTAGAGGGCCCCGCTTACAATGAGCAGTTCTTC. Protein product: CASQVEGPAYNEQFF.